Below are 30 T cell receptor beta chains sequenced from a single sample in a study of blood T cell repertoires in COVID-19. Some clones are missing from TCRdb's copy, which holds only in-frame ones; the method was immunoSEQ multiplex PCR. The data hold about 250,000 clones, with around nine tenths observed a single time. Sequenced material: peripheral blood. The origin of the receptors is a man between 25 and 39 years old with COVID-19, enrolled during active disease.

V is TRBV5-4 and J is TRBJ2-3; 8 nucleotides agree with TRBD2. V was pared by 4 bases and J by 5 bases, with 12 bases of the junction left unmatched. CDR1 and CDR2 (germline): SGHNT, YYREEE (reference sequence). The CDR3 covers 16 residues. Here the CDR3 DNA reads TGTGCCAGCAGCCCGGATGGTCGGGGGGGCCGAGATACGCAGTATTTT. Protein sequence: CASSPDGRGGRDTQYF.

The gene calls are TRBV7-3 and TRBJ2-3; D is unresolved. Germline-derived CDR1 and CDR2 are SGHTA and FQGTGA. The CDR3 is 15 amino acids. Trimming left V 2 bases short and J 0 bases short, with 9 bases between. The CDR3 region has the DNA TGTGCCAGCAGCTTAGTTGCGGTTAGCACAGATACGCAGTATTTT. This sequence encodes CASSLVAVSTDTQYF.

J is TRBJ1-1 and V is TRBV18; D is ambiguous. Germline loops: CDR1 KGHSH, CDR2 LQKENI. Trimming left V 3 bases short and J 3 bases short, with 8 bases between. The CDR3 extends over 13 amino acids. In nucleotides, the CDR3 is TGTGCCAGCTCACCTAAAGCGGACACTGAAGCTTTCTTT. Encoded protein: CASSPKADTEAFF.

The chain is built from TRBV5-4 and TRBJ2-5; the D gene is possibly TRBD1 (5 bases). Between the trimmed V and J ends, which lost 4 bases and 0 bases, there was a span of 13 bases. CDR3 length: 15 amino acids. Germline V gene data show CDR1 as SGHNT and CDR2 as YYREEE (reference sequence). The CDR3 loop is CASSPVGDYQETQYF. The CDR3 nucleotides read TGTGCCAGCAGCCCGGTAGGGGATTACCAAGAGACCCAGTACTTC.

This chain joins TRBV19 and TRBJ1-1; a possible D gene is TRBD1 (6 bases). Germline V lookup: CDR1 LNHDA, CDR2 SQIVND (reference sequence). This CDR3 has 13 residues. The germline V and J ends were trimmed by 4 bases and 8 bases, with 14 bases remaining between them. CDR3 residues: CASSNRTDREAFF. CDR3 in DNA: TGTGCCAGTAGTAATCGGACGGACAGAGAAGCTTTCTTT.

The genes are TRBV7-6 and TRBJ2-1; TRBD2 agrees at 11 bases. Germline trimming cut 2 bases from V and 4 bases from J; bases unmatched to any gene: 7. The CDR3 covers 17 residues. Germline CDR1 and CDR2: SGHVS and FNYEAQ. CDR3 region: CASSLSLLAGDYNEQFF. In DNA, the CDR3 is TGTGCCAGCAGCTTAAGCCTACTAGCGGGGGATTACAATGAGCAGTTCTTC.

The rearrangement joins TRBV21-1 to TRBJ1-4. TRBV21-1 is tagged as a pseudogene. The CDR3 length is 14 residues. This chain's CDR3 is CASSQFSRYEKLFF. CDR3 sequence (DNA): TGTGCCAGCAGTCAATTTTCGAGGTATGAAAAACTGTTTTTT.

As regards this clone: Other DNA sequences in the sample encode the same CDR3. The CDR3 sequence: CASSQVGGDQPQHF. The CDR3, as DNA: TGTGCCAGCAGCCAAGTAGGGGGCGATCAGCCCCAGCATTTT. The J gene is TRBJ1-5, the V gene TRBV3-1 (or the pseudogene TRBV3-2), with 7 positions matching TRBD1. The CDR3 contains 14 residues. Germline V gene data show CDR1 as LGHDT and CDR2 as YNNKEL (reference sequence). The V segment lost 1 base and the J segment 5 bases; nucleotides outside the gene matches: 2.

The chain carries TRBV19 and TRBJ2-1, with 11 bases matching TRBD2. The V and J ends lost 6 bases and 7 bases, in that order; junction bases with no gene match: 8. The CDR3 has 15 residues. Germline V gene data show CDR1 as LNHDA and CDR2 as SQIVND (reference sequence). The CDR3 is CASRMTSGDSNEQFF. In DNA, the CDR3 is TGTGCCAGTAGGATGACTAGCGGGGATTCAAATGAGCAGTTCTTC.

About this clone: This sample also contains other DNA sequences that code for the same CDR3. The gene calls are TRBV9 and TRBJ1-2; D remains unclear. The CDR3 has 13 amino acids. Germline V gives CDR1 SGDLS, CDR2 YYNGEE. Trimming stripped 0 bases from V and 2 bases from J, with 5 bases between. The CDR3 DNA sequence: TGTGCCAGCAGCGTAGCGGGGAACTATGGCTACACCTTC. It translates to CASSVAGNYGYTF.

The V gene is TRBV7-9, the J gene TRBJ1-1, with a possible D match to TRBD1 (6 bases). Germline V gives CDR1 SEHNR, CDR2 FQNEAQ (reference sequence). The CDR3 is 13 residues long. The ends were cut back, 5 bases at V and 3 bases at J, with 10 bases in the middle. CDR3 sequence reads: CASSQEGDTEAFF. The CDR3, as DNA: TGTGCCAGCAGCCAAGAGGGGGACACTGAAGCTTTCTTT. Full variable domain (outside the CDR3, taken from reference TRBV7-9 and TRBJ1-1): DTGVSQNPRHKITKRGQNVTFRCDPISEHNRLYWYRQTLGQGPEFLTYFQNEAQLEKSRLLSDRFSAERPKGSFSTLEIQRTEQGDSAMYLCASSQEGDTEAFFGQGTRLTVV.

This clone was counted once. The CDR3 reads CASEGQGAYEQYF. The DNA of the CDR3 is TGTGCCAGCGAGGGACAGGGGGCATACGAGCAGTACTTC. V usage is TRBV2 and J usage is TRBJ2-7; TRBD1 matches at 12 bases. Germline V CDR1 and CDR2: SNHLY, FYNNEI. This CDR3 is built from 13 residues. V lost 8 bases and J lost 4; bases outside the gene matches: 3. Full variable domain (rest looked up from reference TRBV2 and TRBJ2-7): EPEVTQTPSHQVTQMGQEVILRCVPISNHLYFYWYRQILGQKVEFLVSFYNNEISEKSEIFDDQFSVERPDGSNFTLKIRSTKLEDSAMYFCASEGQGAYEQYFGPGTRLTVT.

The J gene is TRBJ1-5, the V gene TRBV4-2; 10 positions agree with TRBD1. The CDR3 length is 19 residues. The V gene end was trimmed by 4 bases and the J gene end by 5 bases; junction bases not matched to a gene: 17. CDR1 is LGHNA, CDR2 YNFKEQ, per germline. This CDR3 is CASSLKPISGTGEDQPQHF. In DNA, the CDR3 is TGTGCCAGCAGCCTTAAGCCGATCTCCGGGACAGGGGAGGATCAGCCCCAGCATTTT.

CDR3 sequence: CASTGDRDRDYGYTF. The CDR3 nucleotides are TGTGCCAGCACCGGAGACAGGGATCGGGACTATGGCTACACCTTC. The chain couples TRBV7-9 to TRBJ1-2; 7 bases line up with TRBD1. This CDR3 comprises 15 residues. Trimming at V came to 7 bases and at J to 3 bases, leaving 11 bases not matched to a gene. The germline V gene encodes CDR1 SEHNR and CDR2 FQNEAQ (reference sequence). Drawing the rest from reference TRBV7-9 and TRBJ1-2, the complete variable domain is DTGVSQNPRHKITKRGQNVTFRCDPISEHNRLYWYRQTLGQGPEFLTYFQNEAQLEKSRLLSDRFSAERPKGSFSTLEIQRTEQGDSAMYLCASTGDRDRDYGYTFGSGTRLTVV.

The chain's CDR3 is CASSLSGQGAQSGTDTQYF. CDR3 sequence (DNA): TGTGCCAGCTCACTCTCCGGACAGGGGGCGCAAAGTGGCACAGATACGCAGTATTTT. This chain connects TRBV18 to TRBJ2-3, with 11 bases matching TRBD1. Germline assignment: CDR1 KGHSH and CDR2 LQKENI. The CDR3 runs 19 residues. V was pared by 4 bases and J by 1 base, with 13 bases of the junction left unmatched.

This chain connects TRBV6-5 to TRBJ1-1, with 8 positions matching TRBD1. The length of the CDR3 is 13 residues. J gave up 0 bases and V 11 bases, and 5 bases lay outside the gene matches. In germline, CDR1 is MNHEY, CDR2 SVGAGI. The CDR3 nucleotides read TGTGCCGCGGGACAGGCGATGAACACTGAAGCTTTCTTT. This gives the protein CAAGQAMNTEAFF.

The rearrangement links TRBV11-1 to TRBJ1-6, with 8 bases fitting TRBD1. Germline assignment: CDR1 SGHAT and CDR2 FQDESV (reference sequence). The junction had 3 bases not matched to a gene; V was cut back by 2 bases and J by 6 bases. The CDR3 has 15 amino acids. The CDR3 region has the DNA TGTGCCAGCAGCTTACGAGGACAGGGTAATTCACCCCTCCACTTT. Translated: CASSLRGQGNSPLHF.

V and J are TRBV5-1 and TRBJ2-7; TRBD1 agrees at 7 bases. CDR3 length equals 14 residues. Germline CDR1 reads SGHRS; CDR2 reads YFSETQ. V was clipped by 0 bases and J by 3 bases; unmatched bases: 3. CDR3 sequence: CASSLGDSRYEQYF. As DNA, the CDR3 is TGCGCCAGCAGCTTGGGGGACAGCCGCTACGAGCAGTACTTC.

The chain uses TRBV6-1 and TRBJ1-5; no clear D. The CDR3 consists of 15 residues. Looked up from germline, CDR1 is MNHNS and CDR2 is SASEGT. With 1 base removed from V and 7 bases from J, the gap between germline ends came to 14 bases. The CDR3 sequence: CASSEGEWSVQPQHF. Written as DNA, the CDR3 is TGTGCCAGCAGTGAAGGAGAATGGAGCGTGCAGCCCCAGCATTTT.

This clone has only one observation. The rearrangement uses TRBV11-2 and TRBJ1-5, with TRBD1 identical over 7 bases. After removal of 4 bases from V and 0 bases from J, the junction contained 9 bases not matched to a gene. Germline V gives CDR1 SGHAT, CDR2 FQNNGV. The CDR3 is 17 amino acids. The CDR3 region is CASSSPMTGNSNQPQHF. For the CDR3, the DNA is TGTGCCAGCAGCTCCCCGATGACAGGGAATAGCAATCAGCCCCAGCATTTT.

The chain combines TRBV5-5 with TRBJ1-6; 9 nucleotides match TRBD1. The CDR3 runs 17 residues. Germline trimming cut 3 bases from V and 4 bases from J; bases unmatched to any gene: 8. The germline gives CDR1 SGHKS, CDR2 YYEKEE (reference sequence). CDR3 protein: CASSWNPGTGYNSPLHF. The CDR3 bases are TGTGCCAGCAGCTGGAACCCCGGGACAGGGTATAATTCACCCCTCCACTTT. Full variable domain (missing parts from reference TRBV5-5 and TRBJ1-6): DAGVTQSPTHLIKTRGQQVTLRCSPISGHKSVSWYQQVLGQGPQFIFQYYEKEERGRGNFPDRFSARQFPNYSSELNVNALLLGDSALYLCASSWNPGTGYNSPLHFGNGTRLTVT.

The V call is TRBV3-1 (or the pseudogene TRBV3-2), the J call TRBJ1-6, with D uncertain. The V end lost 1 base, the J end lost 9 bases, and 25 bases lay between the germline ends. Germline V gene sequence: CDR1 LGHDT, CDR2 YNNKEL (reference sequence). This CDR3 contains 19 residues. The CDR3, as DNA: TGTGCCAGCAGCCAAGCGTACCGTGCAGGTCGGGTACTAGGTTCACCCCTCCACTTT. Translation gives CASSQAYRAGRVLGSPLHF.

The J gene is TRBJ2-1, the V gene TRBV30; TRBD2 aligns across 9 bases. The V segment lost 1 base and the J segment 2 bases; nucleotides outside the gene matches: 0. The CDR3 consists of 14 residues. Germline CDR1 is GTSNPN and CDR2 is SVGIG (reference sequence). The CDR3, as DNA: TGTGCCTGGAGTGGACTAGCGGCCTACAATGAGCAGTTCTTC. This sequence encodes CAWSGLAAYNEQFF.

The chain couples TRBV5-6 to TRBJ2-2; D remains unclear. The CDR3 consists of 13 residues. V was trimmed by 0 bases and J by 7 bases, leaving 7 bases between them. Germline values: CDR1 SGHDT, CDR2 YYEEEE. CDR3 region: CASSLVSGGELFF. DNA for the CDR3: TGTGCCAGCAGCTTGGTGTCAGGCGGGGAGCTGTTTTTT.

The chain uses TRBV29-1 and TRBJ2-5, with 9 bases fitting TRBD1. Germline V gives CDR1 SQVTM, CDR2 ANQGSEA. CDR3 length: 14 amino acids. V lost 2 bases, J lost 5 bases, and 6 bases stayed unmatched. The CDR3 sequence is CSVEITGGQETQYF. CDR3 bases: TGCAGCGTTGAAATAACAGGGGGCCAGGAGACCCAGTACTTC.

The chain employs TRBV11-2 and TRBJ1-2, with D unresolved. CDR3 size: 15 residues. V was trimmed by 3 bases and J by 3 bases, leaving 14 bases between them. The V gene's germline CDR1 is SGHAT and CDR2 FQNNGV. CDR3 amino acids: CASSFEAAGYYGYTF. In DNA, the CDR3 is TGTGCCAGCAGCTTCGAGGCTGCGGGCTACTATGGCTACACCTTC. The whole variable domain, filled in from reference TRBV11-2 and TRBJ1-2, reads EAGVAQSPRYKIIEKRQSVAFWCNPISGHATLYWYQQILGQGPKLLIQFQNNGVVDDSQLPKDRFSAERLKGVDSTLKIQPAKLEDSAVYLCASSFEAAGYYGYTFGSGTRLTVV.

This clone was seen only once. The chain joins TRBV6-5 to TRBJ1-2; D is undetermined. The V end was cut by 10 bases, the J end by 9 bases, with 24 bases between. The CDR3 runs 14 residues. Germline CDR1 and CDR2: MNHEY and SVGAGI. Here the CDR3 DNA reads TGTGCCATCGACTCCGACTCCTTAATCCCCCGCTACACCTTC. Its protein product is CAIDSDSLIPRYTF.

The rearrangement uses TRBV13 and TRBJ1-2, with a weak D call TRBD1 (6 bases). V was cut by 3 bases and J by 5 bases, with 10 bases left in between. Per germline, CDR1 PRHDT and CDR2 FYEKMQ (reference sequence). The CDR3 length is 13 residues. Here the CDR3 reads CASSLLGQYGYTF. DNA of the CDR3: TGTGCCAGCAGCTTGCTAGGACAGTATGGCTACACCTTC.

The V gene is TRBV6-5, the J gene TRBJ1-2; 7 bases line up with TRBD1. J lost 6 bases, V lost 6 bases, and 7 bases had no gene match. The CDR3 spans 13 residues. Per germline, CDR1 MNHEY and CDR2 SVGAGI. CDR3 bases: TGTGCCAGCAGCCCGACAGGGCGGGATGGCTACACCTTC. Translated, it gives CASSPTGRDGYTF.

CDR3 DNA: TGTGCCAGCAGTGAAGGAGGCGGGGGCATCAATGAGCAGTTCTTC. This encodes CASSEGGGGINEQFF. The chain employs TRBV2 and TRBJ2-1; a possible D gene is TRBD2 (7 bases). Germline V gene data show CDR1 as SNHLY and CDR2 as FYNNEI. The germline V and J ends were trimmed by 1 base and 6 bases, with 13 bases remaining between them. The CDR3 has 15 residues.